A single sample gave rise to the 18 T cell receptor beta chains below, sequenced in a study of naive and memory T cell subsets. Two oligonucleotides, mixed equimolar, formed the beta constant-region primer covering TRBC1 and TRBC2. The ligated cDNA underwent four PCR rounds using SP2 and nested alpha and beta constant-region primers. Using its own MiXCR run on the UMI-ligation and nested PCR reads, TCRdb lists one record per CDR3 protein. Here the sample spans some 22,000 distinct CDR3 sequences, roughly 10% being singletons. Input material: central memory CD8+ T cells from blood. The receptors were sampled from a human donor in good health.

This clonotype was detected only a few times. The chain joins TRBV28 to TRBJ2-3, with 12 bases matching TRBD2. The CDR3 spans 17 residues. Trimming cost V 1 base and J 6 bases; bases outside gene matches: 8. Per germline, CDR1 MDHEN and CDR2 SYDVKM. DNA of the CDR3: TGTGCCAGCAGTTTATTGACTAGCGGGAGAGGGGCGGATACGCAGTATTTT. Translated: CASSLLTSGRGADTQYF.

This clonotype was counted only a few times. As DNA, the CDR3 is TGTGCCAGCAGCTTCGGATCTTACACCGGGGAGCTGTTTTTT. It encodes CASSFGSYTGELFF. V usage is TRBV5-6 and J usage is TRBJ2-2; D is uncertain. The CDR3 runs 14 residues. Germline CDR1 SGHDT, CDR2 YYEEEE. V was pared by 2 bases and J by 3 bases, with 8 bases between.

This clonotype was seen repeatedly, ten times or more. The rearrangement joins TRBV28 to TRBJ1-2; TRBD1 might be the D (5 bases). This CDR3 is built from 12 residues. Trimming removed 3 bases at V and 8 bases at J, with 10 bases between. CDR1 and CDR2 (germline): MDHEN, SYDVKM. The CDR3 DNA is TGTGCCAGCAGTTTGTGGGGCGGCGGCTACACCTTC. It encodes CASSLWGGGYTF.

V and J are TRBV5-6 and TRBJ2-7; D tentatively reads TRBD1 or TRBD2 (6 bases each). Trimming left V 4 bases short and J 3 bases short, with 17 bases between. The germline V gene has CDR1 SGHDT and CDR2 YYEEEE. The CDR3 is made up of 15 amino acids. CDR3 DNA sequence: TGTGCCAGCAGCCCGGGGGCAGGGGTGATCTACGAGCAGTACTTC. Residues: CASSPGAGVIYEQYF.

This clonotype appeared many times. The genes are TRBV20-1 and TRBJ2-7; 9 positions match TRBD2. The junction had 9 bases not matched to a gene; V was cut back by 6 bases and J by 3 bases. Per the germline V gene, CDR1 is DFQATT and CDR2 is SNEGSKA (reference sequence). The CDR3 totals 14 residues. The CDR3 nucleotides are TGCAGTGCCCGGATAGCGGGAGAGATCTACGAGCAGTACTTC. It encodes CSARIAGEIYEQYF.

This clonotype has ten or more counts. The CDR3 DNA is TGCAGCGTGTCCTCGATCACAGATACGCAGTATTTT. Translating gives CSVSSITDTQYF. V gene TRBV29-1 combines with J gene TRBJ2-3; D not certain. V gave up 6 bases and J gave up 2 bases, with 9 bases separating them. Germline CDR1 reads SQVTM; CDR2 reads ANQGSEA. The CDR3 contains 12 residues.

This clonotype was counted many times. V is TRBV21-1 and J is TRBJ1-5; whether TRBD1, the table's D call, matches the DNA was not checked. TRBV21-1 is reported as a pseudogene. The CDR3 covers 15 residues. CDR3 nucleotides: TGTGCCAGCAGCAAAGGGGCGTATAGCAATCAGCCCCAGCATTTT. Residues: CASSKGAYSNQPQHF.

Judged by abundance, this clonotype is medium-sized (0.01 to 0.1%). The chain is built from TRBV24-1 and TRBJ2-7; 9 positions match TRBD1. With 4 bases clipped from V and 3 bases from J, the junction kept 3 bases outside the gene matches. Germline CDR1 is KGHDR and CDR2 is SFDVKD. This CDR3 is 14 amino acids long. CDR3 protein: CATSESGQGYEQYF. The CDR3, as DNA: TGTGCCACCAGTGAATCGGGACAGGGCTACGAGCAGTACTTC.

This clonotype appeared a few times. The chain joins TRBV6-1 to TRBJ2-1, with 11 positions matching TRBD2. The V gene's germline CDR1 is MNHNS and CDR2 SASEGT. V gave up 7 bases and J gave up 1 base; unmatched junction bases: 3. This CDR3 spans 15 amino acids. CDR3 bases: TGTGCCAGCACCTTAGCGGGAGGGTCCTACAATGAGCAGTTCTTC. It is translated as CASTLAGGSYNEQFF.

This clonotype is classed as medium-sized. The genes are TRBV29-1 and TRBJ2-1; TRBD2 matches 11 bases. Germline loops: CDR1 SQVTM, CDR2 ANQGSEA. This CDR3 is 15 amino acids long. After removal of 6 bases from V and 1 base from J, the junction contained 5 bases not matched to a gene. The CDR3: CSVTGLAGSYNEQFF. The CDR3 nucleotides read TGCAGCGTCACTGGACTAGCGGGTTCCTACAATGAGCAGTTCTTC.

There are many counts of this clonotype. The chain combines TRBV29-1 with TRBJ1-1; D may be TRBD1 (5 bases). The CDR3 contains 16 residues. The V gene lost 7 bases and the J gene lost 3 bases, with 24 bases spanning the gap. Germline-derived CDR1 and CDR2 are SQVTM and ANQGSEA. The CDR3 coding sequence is TGCAGCGCCGGACTAGTCCGGGACGTCTGGGACACTGAAGCTTTCTTT. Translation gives CSAGLVRDVWDTEAFF.

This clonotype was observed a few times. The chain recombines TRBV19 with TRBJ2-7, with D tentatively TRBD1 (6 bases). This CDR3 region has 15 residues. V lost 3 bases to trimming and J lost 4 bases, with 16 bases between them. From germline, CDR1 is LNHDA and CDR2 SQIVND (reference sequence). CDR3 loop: CASSMLAGEFYEQYF. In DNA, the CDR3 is TGTGCCAGTAGTATGTTAGCAGGGGAGTTTTACGAGCAGTACTTC.

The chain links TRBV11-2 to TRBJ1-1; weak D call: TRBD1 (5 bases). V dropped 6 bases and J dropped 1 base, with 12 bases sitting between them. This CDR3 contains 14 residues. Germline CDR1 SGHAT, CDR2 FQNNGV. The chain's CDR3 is CASSSPGGNTEAFF. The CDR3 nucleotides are TGTGCCAGCAGTTCCCCGGGGGGGAACACTGAAGCTTTCTTT. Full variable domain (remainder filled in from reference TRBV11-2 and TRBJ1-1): EAGVAQSPRYKIIEKRQSVAFWCNPISGHATLYWYQQILGQGPKLLIQFQNNGVVDDSQLPKDRFSAERLKGVDSTLKIQPAKLEDSAVYLCASSSPGGNTEAFFGQGTRLTVV.

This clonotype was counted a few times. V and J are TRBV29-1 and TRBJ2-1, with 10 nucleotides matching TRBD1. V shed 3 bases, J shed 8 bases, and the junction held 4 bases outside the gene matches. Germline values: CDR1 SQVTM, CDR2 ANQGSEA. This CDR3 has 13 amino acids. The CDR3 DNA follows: TGCAGCGTTGACGGGACAGGGGACCATGAGCAGTTCTTC. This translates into CSVDGTGDHEQFF.

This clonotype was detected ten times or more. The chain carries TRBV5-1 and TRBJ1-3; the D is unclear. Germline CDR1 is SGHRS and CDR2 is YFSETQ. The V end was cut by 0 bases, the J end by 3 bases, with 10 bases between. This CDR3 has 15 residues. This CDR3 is CASSLALMGGNTIYF. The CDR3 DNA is TGCGCCAGCAGCTTGGCCTTAATGGGTGGAAACACCATATATTTT.

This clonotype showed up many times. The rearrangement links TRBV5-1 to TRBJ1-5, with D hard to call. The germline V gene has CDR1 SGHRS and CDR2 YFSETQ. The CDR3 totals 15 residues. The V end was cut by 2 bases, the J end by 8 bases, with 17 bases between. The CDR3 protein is CASSLYGPSDEPQHF. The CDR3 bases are TGCGCCAGCAGCTTATACGGCCCGAGCGATGAGCCCCAGCATTTT. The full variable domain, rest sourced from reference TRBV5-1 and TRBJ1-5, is KAGVTQTPRYLIKTRGQQVTLSCSPISGHRSVSWYQQTPGQGLQFLFEYFSETQRNKGNFPGRFSGRQFSNSRSEMNVSTLELGDSALYLCASSLYGPSDEPQHFGDGTRLSIL.

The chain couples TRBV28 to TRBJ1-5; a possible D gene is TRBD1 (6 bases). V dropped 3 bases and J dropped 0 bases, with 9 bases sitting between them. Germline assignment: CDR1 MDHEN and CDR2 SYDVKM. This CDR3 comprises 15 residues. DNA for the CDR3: TGTGCCAGCAGTTTTAGGGGGAATAGCAATCAGCCCCAGCATTTT. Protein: CASSFRGNSNQPQHF.

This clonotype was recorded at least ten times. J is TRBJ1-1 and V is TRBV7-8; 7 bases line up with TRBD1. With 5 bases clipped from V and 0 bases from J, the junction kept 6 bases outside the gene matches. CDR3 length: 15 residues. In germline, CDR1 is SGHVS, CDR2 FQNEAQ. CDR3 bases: TGTGCCAGCAGCGGGACAGCCAACATGAACACTGAAGCTTTCTTT. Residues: CASSGTANMNTEAFF.